These 32 T cell receptor beta chains came from one sample sequenced in a study of CD8 T cells in ankylosing spondylitis. Overall study results and limits: Ankylosing spondylitis blood seemed to carry a telltale TCR beta motif made of under ten highly homologous variants.

TCRdb passed the 5' RACE reads through MiXCR, listing each CDR3 protein once. The table includes about 540,000 distinct CDR3 sequences, roughly 13% detected once. Their cognate antigens are unknown. The sequenced sample consisted of blood, either unsorted or a sorted T cell fraction (not recorded which). Every receptor here comes from a male donor with ankylosing spondylitis.

In regard to this clonotype: Sequence at one end of the junction differs from germline and may be a read error. The chain combines TRBV5-1 with TRBJ2-5, with 15 positions matching TRBD2. CDR3 length: 18 amino acids. Germline V lookup: CDR1 SGHRS, CDR2 YFSETQ. DNA for the CDR3: TGCGCCAGCAGCTCCGGACTAGCGGGAGGGCCGGGTCAAGAGGCCCAGTACTTC. The encoded protein is CASSSGLAGGPGQEAQYF. The full variable domain, rest sourced from reference TRBV5-1 and TRBJ2-5, is KAGVTQTPRYLIKTRGQQVTLSCSPISGHRSVSWYQQTPGQGLQFLFEYFSETQRNKGNFPGRFSGRQFSNSRSEMNVSTLELGDSALYLCASSSGLAGGPGQEAQYFGPGTRLLVL.

This chain links TRBV20-1 with TRBJ2-2; 12 bases are a match to TRBD2. V trimming: 5 bases; J trimming: 5 bases; junction bases outside the gene matches: 6. Germline-derived CDR1 and CDR2 are DFQATT and SNEGSKA (reference sequence). The CDR3 is made up of 15 amino acids. As DNA, the CDR3 is TGCAGTGCTGAGCTAGCGGGAGGGCCTACCGGGGAGCTGTTTTTT. It is translated as CSAELAGGPTGELFF.

The sample holds a few counts of this clonotype. The V gene is TRBV24-1, the J gene TRBJ2-2; 16 nucleotides agree with TRBD2. The CDR3 spans 16 residues. Germline loops: CDR1 KGHDR, CDR2 SFDVKD. Unmatched junction bases numbered 3, after V lost 9 bases and J lost 3 bases. The CDR3 DNA reads as TGTGCCACCGGGACTAGCGGGAGGGAGGACACCGGGGAGCTGTTTTTT. Amino acids: CATGTSGREDTGELFF.

This clonotype was seen a few times. The rearrangement joins TRBV2 to TRBJ2-7, with TRBD2 as a possible D gene (6 bases). Germline CDR1 is SNHLY and CDR2 is FYNNEI. V was clipped by 2 bases and J by 3 bases, with 11 bases between them. The CDR3 is made up of 14 amino acids. In DNA, the CDR3 is TGTGCCAGCAGTGAAAGTTTCGGGGGCTACGAGCAGTACTTC. Amino acid sequence: CASSESFGGYEQYF.

This chain uses TRBV5-1 with TRBJ2-5; D remains ambiguous. The CDR3 has 13 residues. The V gene's germline CDR1 is SGHRS and CDR2 YFSETQ. Trimming removed 2 bases at V and 0 bases at J, with 5 bases between. The CDR3 DNA sequence: TGCGCCAGCAGCTTTAGGAACCAAGAGACCCAGTACTTC. The encoded protein is CASSFRNQETQYF.

The rearrangement joins TRBV6-2 or TRBV6-3 to TRBJ2-1; possibly TRBD1 or TRBD2 for D (6 bases each). The CDR3 contains 14 residues. CDR1 and CDR2 (germline): MNHEY, SVGEGT. Trimming shortened V by 2 bases and J by 12 bases, and 17 bases separated the two germline ends. The CDR3: CASSYPEGEVRQFF. DNA for the CDR3: TGTGCCAGCAGTTACCCGGAGGGGGAGGTAAGGCAGTTCTTC.

Only a few counts were recorded for this clonotype. This sequence joins TRBV20-1 and TRBJ1-5; 8 bases match TRBD1. Unmatched junction bases numbered 7, after V lost 3 bases and J lost 9 bases. From germline, CDR1 is DFQATT and CDR2 SNEGSKA (reference sequence). This CDR3 spans 13 amino acids. CDR3 loop: CSASLRGLGPQHF. The CDR3 DNA follows: TGCAGTGCTAGCCTCAGGGGGCTTGGGCCCCAGCATTTT.

The V call is TRBV6-1, the J call TRBJ1-2, with 8 bases fitting TRBD1. The germline V gene encodes CDR1 MNHNS and CDR2 SASEGT. The length of the CDR3 is 13 residues. The ends lost 7 bases at V and 6 bases at J; junction bases unmatched: 7. CDR3 DNA sequence: TGTGCCAGCATGTACAGGGGGAAGGATGGCTACACCTTC. Translating gives CASMYRGKDGYTF.

This clonotype was found many times. The chain carries TRBV3-1 and TRBJ1-1, with D uncertain. Trimming left V 0 bases short and J 1 base short, with 6 bases between. This CDR3 has 14 residues. Germline-derived CDR1 and CDR2 are LGHDT and YNNKEL (reference sequence). The CDR3 nucleotides are TGTGCCAGCAGCCAAGAGGGGTCGAACACTGAAGCTTTCTTT. Protein sequence: CASSQEGSNTEAFF. Full variable domain (outside the CDR3, taken from reference TRBV3-1 and TRBJ1-1): DTAVSQTPKYLVTQMGNDKSIKCEQNLGHDTMYWYKQDSKKFLKIMFSYNNKELIINETVPNRFSPKSPDKAHLNLHINSLELGDSAVYFCASSQEGSNTEAFFGQGTRLTVV.

This clonotype was counted a few times. This sequence joins TRBV27 and TRBJ1-1; the D is unclear. The CDR3 length is 13 residues. Germline lookup yields CDR1 MNHEY and CDR2 SMNVEV (reference sequence). Trimming took off 5 bases at V and 5 bases at J, with 12 bases between the two ends. CDR3 protein: CASSPPRRTEAFF. CDR3 bases: TGTGCCAGCAGTCCACCCCGTCGAACTGAAGCTTTCTTT.

V is TRBV27 and J is TRBJ2-7; TRBD2 agrees at 7 bases. The J segment lost 7 bases and the V segment lost 4 bases, leaving 4 bases of the junction unmatched. Germline loops: CDR1 MNHEY, CDR2 SMNVEV (reference sequence). The CDR3 extends over 12 amino acids. CDR3 DNA: TGTGCCAGCAGTTCTCGCGGGGGAGAGCAGTACGTC. This gives the protein CASSSRGGEQYV.

The chain couples TRBV12-3 or TRBV12-4 to TRBJ1-3, with unresolved D. V lost 6 bases and J 4 bases, leaving 13 bases between the germline ends. The CDR3 runs to 14 residues. CDR3 in amino acids: CASRIGMWGNTIYF. Written as DNA, the CDR3 is TGTGCCAGCAGAATAGGGATGTGGGGAAACACCATATATTTT.

The gene calls are TRBV7-9 and TRBJ1-3; TRBD1 might be the D (5 bases). The length of the CDR3 is 15 residues. Trimming removed 1 base at V and 4 bases at J, with 11 bases between. Looked up from germline, CDR1 is SEHNR and CDR2 is FQNEAQ (reference sequence). CDR3 residues: CASSLVQGKGNTIYF. In DNA form, the CDR3 reads TGTGCCAGCAGCTTAGTTCAGGGTAAAGGAAACACCATATATTTT.

The chain couples TRBV5-1 to TRBJ1-1; a weak D match, TRBD1 (6 bases). There are 15 residues in the CDR3. Germline V lookup: CDR1 SGHRS, CDR2 YFSETQ. Trimming pared 0 bases from V and 4 bases from J, leaving 13 bases between. The CDR3 loop reads CASSLAGGAGTEAFF. CDR3 coding DNA: TGCGCCAGCAGCTTGGCCGGGGGGGCTGGCACTGAAGCTTTCTTT. Combining the CDR3 with reference TRBV5-1 and TRBJ1-1 gives the whole variable domain KAGVTQTPRYLIKTRGQQVTLSCSPISGHRSVSWYQQTPGQGLQFLFEYFSETQRNKGNFPGRFSGRQFSNSRSEMNVSTLELGDSALYLCASSLAGGAGTEAFFGQGTRLTVV.

The chain couples TRBV12-5 to TRBJ2-5; TRBD1 is a possible D gene (6 bases). The CDR3 totals 14 residues. Trimming stripped 5 bases from V and 1 base from J, with 11 bases between. Germline CDR1 and CDR2: LGHNT and FRNRAP. This CDR3 reads CASGTPDSQETQYF. The CDR3 region has the DNA TGTGCTAGTGGTACACCGGACAGCCAAGAGACCCAGTACTTC.

This clonotype occurred a few times. The chain carries TRBV18 and TRBJ2-2; D not resolved. In germline, CDR1 is KGHSH, CDR2 LQKENI. Trimming took 3 bases from V and 5 from J, leaving 10 bases between them. CDR3 size: 14 residues. CDR3 region: CASSPQVGTGELFF. CDR3 bases: TGTGCCAGCTCACCCCAGGTGGGGACCGGGGAGCTGTTTTTT.

CDR3 in amino acids: CSGRDRGNQPQHF. DNA for the CDR3: TGCAGTGGGCGGGACAGGGGCAATCAGCCCCAGCATTTT. This chain joins TRBV20-1 and TRBJ1-5; TRBD1 matches 9 bases. From germline, CDR1 is DFQATT and CDR2 SNEGSKA (reference sequence). The CDR3 is made up of 13 amino acids. Germline trimming cut 7 bases from V and 2 bases from J; bases unmatched to any gene: 3.

This clonotype has only a few counts. V gene TRBV29-1 combines with J gene TRBJ2-3; 11 bases agree with TRBD1. Losses at the gene ends were 8 bases for V and 4 bases for J; bases not matched to a gene: 8. Germline CDR1 and CDR2: SQVTM and ANQGSEA. This CDR3 has 14 amino acids. The CDR3 sequence is CSTLRDRGADTQYF. In DNA, the CDR3 is TGCAGCACCTTGCGGGACAGGGGGGCAGATACGCAGTATTTT.

V gene TRBV15 combines with J gene TRBJ2-3, with 8 positions matching TRBD2. CDR3 length: 15 amino acids. The trim removed 3 bases at V and 1 base at J, leaving 3 bases unmatched. From germline, CDR1 is LNHNV and CDR2 YYDKDF (reference sequence). For the CDR3, the DNA is TGTGCCACCAGCAGGAAACTAGCGGGCACAGATACGCAGTATTTT. This codes for CATSRKLAGTDTQYF.

The chain's CDR3 is CASSAAGGNYYGYTF. For the CDR3, the DNA is TGCGCCAGCAGCGCGGCAGGGGGAAATTACTATGGCTACACCTTC. The V and J genes are TRBV5-1 and TRBJ1-2, with 7 bases lining up with TRBD1. J gave up 3 bases and V 4 bases, and 9 bases lay outside the gene matches. The CDR3 sequence is 15 residues long. Germline V gene lookup returns CDR1 SGHRS and CDR2 YFSETQ.

This clonotype was detected a few times. The chain joins TRBV11-2 to TRBJ2-1; 13 bases align to TRBD2. CDR3 length: 18 residues. Germline V lookup: CDR1 SGHAT, CDR2 FQNNGV. J was trimmed by 7 bases and V by 4 bases; bases with no gene match: 13. For the CDR3, the DNA is TGTGCCAGCAGCTCTCGAGCCGCCGGGACTAGCGGGAAGAATGAGCAGTTCTTC. Its translation is CASSSRAAGTSGKNEQFF.

This clonotype showed up just a few times. V is TRBV5-1 and J is TRBJ1-6, with TRBD1 as a possible D gene (5 bases). The ends were cut back, 0 bases at V and 8 bases at J, with 6 bases in the middle. Germline lookup yields CDR1 SGHRS and CDR2 YFSETQ. The CDR3 sequence is 13 residues long. The CDR3, as DNA: TGCGCCAGCAGCTTGGTCAGGGATTCACCCCTCCACTTT. It is translated as CASSLVRDSPLHF.

This clonotype has just a few counts. The V gene is TRBV5-1, the J gene TRBJ2-1, with TRBD2 matching 10 bases. Germline V lookup: CDR1 SGHRS, CDR2 YFSETQ. With 4 bases clipped from V and 6 bases from J, the junction kept 7 bases outside the gene matches. This CDR3 spans 15 amino acids. The CDR3 DNA is TGCGCCAGCAGCGGTAGACTAGCGGGTCCCAATGAGCAGTTCTTC. Residues: CASSGRLAGPNEQFF.

CDR3 protein: CASTTTQGSIGYTF. In DNA form, the CDR3 reads TGTGCCAGCACTACAACTCAGGGGTCGATAGGCTACACCTTC. The chain joins TRBV6-1 to TRBJ1-2; D perhaps matches TRBD1 (6 bases). The CDR3 sequence is 14 residues long. With 7 bases removed from V and 8 bases from J, the gap between germline ends came to 20 bases. Germline assignment: CDR1 MNHNS and CDR2 SASEGT.

In this sample, this clonotype turned up a few times. The gene calls are TRBV5-1 and TRBJ2-1; D remains unclear. CDR3 size: 14 residues. Germline V gives CDR1 SGHRS, CDR2 YFSETQ. The V end was cut by 3 bases, the J end by 7 bases, with 14 bases between. The DNA for the CDR3 is TGCGCCAGCAGCTCGGCCGCCCCATCGAATGAGCAGTTCTTC. It specifies CASSSAAPSNEQFF.

The J gene is TRBJ2-3, the V gene TRBV20-1; TRBD1 matches 7 bases. V shed 4 bases, J shed 3 bases, and the junction held 7 bases outside the gene matches. Germline-derived CDR1 and CDR2 are DFQATT and SNEGSKA (reference sequence). The CDR3 length is 14 residues. The CDR3 protein is CSAKGQSSTDTQYF. CDR3 nucleotides: TGCAGTGCTAAGGGACAGTCGAGTACAGATACGCAGTATTTT.

The chain combines TRBV5-6 with TRBJ2-6; D is uncertain. Trimming took off 7 bases at V and 0 bases at J, with 5 bases between the two ends. CDR1 and CDR2 (germline): SGHDT, YYEEEE. The CDR3 contains 13 residues. The CDR3 sequence: CASLYSGANVLTF. Here the CDR3 DNA reads TGTGCCAGCCTCTACTCTGGGGCCAACGTCCTGACTTTC.

A few counts support this clonotype. The chain is built from TRBV2 and TRBJ1-2; D unresolved. The CDR3 has 12 amino acids. Looked up from germline, CDR1 is SNHLY and CDR2 is FYNNEI. V gave up 0 bases and J gave up 14 bases, with 13 bases separating them. The CDR3 DNA sequence: TGTGCCAGCAGTGAAGCGCGGGTCCCGGGAACCTTC. The encoded protein is CASSEARVPGTF.

The chain carries TRBV2 and TRBJ1-5; maybe TRBD1 (5 bases). CDR3 length: 16 amino acids. Trimming shortened V by 7 bases and J by 1 base, and 17 bases separated the two germline ends. Germline V gene lookup returns CDR1 SNHLY and CDR2 FYNNEI. This CDR3 is CASMWGGGTSNQPQHF. The CDR3 DNA sequence: TGTGCCAGCATGTGGGGGGGTGGTACGAGCAATCAGCCCCAGCATTTT.

This clonotype was seen repeatedly, ten times or more. The V gene is TRBV7-2, the J gene TRBJ2-2; no reliable D call. CDR3 length: 14 amino acids. V was cut by 3 bases and J by 0 bases, with 5 bases left in between. From germline, CDR1 is SGHTA and CDR2 FQGNSA. The CDR3 region is CASSFEPNTGELFF. CDR3 in DNA: TGTGCCAGCAGCTTCGAACCGAACACCGGGGAGCTGTTTTTT.

The chain combines TRBV2 with TRBJ2-5, with D perhaps TRBD1 (5 bases). The CDR3 has 13 amino acids. Trimming took off 2 bases at V and 7 bases at J, with 11 bases between the two ends. Germline CDR1 SNHLY, CDR2 FYNNEI. The CDR3 loop reads CASSESPQGTQYF. The CDR3 coding sequence is TGTGCCAGCAGTGAATCCCCCCAGGGGACCCAGTACTTC.

The chain joins TRBV2 to TRBJ1-1; 8 nucleotides align to TRBD1. J gave up 5 bases and V 4 bases, and 3 bases lay outside the gene matches. In germline, CDR1 is SNHLY, CDR2 FYNNEI. The CDR3 runs to 13 residues. Here the CDR3 DNA reads TGTGCCAGCAGTGGAAACAGGGGGACTGAAGCTTTCTTT. This gives the protein CASSGNRGTEAFF.